The clone carrying this T cell receptor beta chain came up once. Its antigen is currently unknown. With duration under 3 months, ophthalmopathy was active: Clinical Activity Score at least 3, NOSPECS at least 4. From more than 9.5 ml of fresh peripheral blood, PBMCs were isolated. The data were taken from a study of T cells in Graves' hyperthyroidism and ophthalmopathy. The overall study: At the time of initial diagnosis and before any treatment, peripheral blood was collected.

Trimming at V came to 5 bases and at J to 2 bases, leaving 3 bases not matched to a gene. In germline, CDR1 is DFQATT, CDR2 SNEGSKA (reference sequence). This CDR3 comprises 13 residues. Study findings and constraints: Blood also carried most thyroid clonotypes expanded above 0.001.

Authors of the study amplified TCR beta CDR3 regions from RNA transcripts. During a first-round RT-PCR of the TCR CDR3, the HTBI primer set was used. Each CDR3 protein is one row after TCRdb ran MiXCR on the multiplex PCR reads. Of 550,000 to 700,000 distinct CDR3 sequences in the sample, roughly 15% are singletons; the top ten hold around 4.5%. The TCR comes from a woman between 40 and 55 years old with Graves' ophthalmopathy. The V call is TRBV20-1, the J call TRBJ1-3; 7 bases fit TRBD1. Sequenced material: blood. In DNA form, the CDR3 reads TGCAGTGCTCTGCAGGGGGCTGGAAACACCATATATTTT. Translated: CSALQGAGNTIYF.